The rows below give T cell receptor beta chains drawn from one sample of a study of blood T cell repertoires in COVID-19. Sequencing used immunoSEQ multiplex PCR; TCRdb keeps in-frame clones, though not all of them. Of about 59,000 clones listed, 79% are singletons. The sample consisted of peripheral blood. The receptors were sampled from a man aged 55-75 years with acute or convalescent COVID-19. The CDR3 runs from the conserved cysteine through the conserved F or W. A D gene is named only where the DNA matches it firmly. A row's size may be missing; if present it is once, few, many or a size class.

TRBJ2-1	TRBD1	.	TRBV15	CATSKGQGTYNEQFF	TGTGCCACCAGCAAGGGACAGGGGACTTACAATGAGCAGTTCTTC
TRBJ1-4	TRBD1	.	TRBV4-1	CASTLFDRGNEKLFF	TGCGCCAGCACCCTCTTCGACAGGGGTAATGAAAAACTGTTTTTT
TRBJ2-5	.	few	TRBV24-1	CATRTSRYQETQYF	TGTGCCACCAGAACCTCCAGGTACCAAGAGACCCAGTACTTC
TRBJ2-5	.	few	TRBV2	CASTLQGRETQYF	TGTGCCAGCACCCTACAGGGTCGGGAGACCCAGTACTTC
TRBJ2-1	.	.	TRBV7-2	CASSQQGYEQFF	TGTGCCAGCAGCCAACAGGGCTATGAGCAGTTCTTC
TRBJ1-1	TRBD1	.	TRBV6-5	CASSYPTGGTEAFF	TGTGCCAGCAGTTACCCGACAGGGGGCACTGAAGCTTTCTTT
TRBJ1-4	.	few	TRBV30	CAWSSRFREKLFF	TGTGCCTGGAGTAGCAGGTTTCGTGAAAAACTGTTTTTT
TRBJ1-5	.	.	TRBV7-4	CATPGGQPQHF	TGTGCCACCCCGGGGGGTCAGCCCCAGCATTTT
TRBJ2-1	TRBD2	once	TRBV5-8	CASSPRLAGYNEQFF	TGTGCCAGCAGCCCCCGACTAGCGGGATACAATGAGCAGTTCTTC
TRBJ1-4	TRBD1	.	TRBV7-2	CASGLTGGGEKLFF	TGTGCCAGCGGACTGACAGGGGGCGGTGAAAAACTGTTTTTT
TRBJ1-5	.	.	TRBV3-1/TRBV3-2	CASSLVGEEQPQHF	TGTGCCAGCAGCCTTGTTGGAGAAGAGCAGCCCCAGCATTTT
TRBJ2-1	TRBD2	.	TRBV7-2	CASSFLSGSSYNEQFF	TGTGCCAGCAGCTTTCTTAGCGGGAGCTCCTACAATGAGCAGTTCTTC
TRBJ1-1	TRBD1	.	TRBV6-5	CASSSNPTGKNTEAFF	TGTGCCAGCAGTTCTAATCCGACAGGGAAGAACACTGAAGCTTTCTTT
TRBJ2-1	TRBD2	.	TRBV9	CASTTSGSPSYNEQFF	TGTGCCAGCACCACTAGCGGGAGTCCATCCTACAATGAGCAGTTCTTC